The source of this TCR beta chain is a study of shared clonotypes between healthy human individuals. The study, taken as a whole, reports: Expectations were that clonotype sharing among donors would be affected by sequencing depth.

Unsorted PBMC DNA underwent sequencing on ten immunoSEQ deep assay plates. TCRdb's copy holds only in-frame clones and misses some; the assay was immunoSEQ multiplex PCR. The table lists about 510,000 clones, about 79% of them singletons. As regards this clone: No antigen is known for it.

V lost 10 bases, J lost 4 bases, and 22 bases lay in between. The germline V gene encodes CDR1 WSHSY and CDR2 SAAADI. This CDR3 is 15 amino acids long. Sequencing was carried out using PBMCs. The rearrangement links TRBV10-2 to TRBJ1-1, with D tentatively TRBD1 (6 bases). The source is a woman in her thirties or forties in good health. Some clones in this sample may be carry-over from other donors' samples. The CDR3 DNA reads as TGCGCCACGACTCGGGACATGGCCGCTAGCACTGAAGCTTTCTTT. Amino acids: CATTRDMAASTEAFF.